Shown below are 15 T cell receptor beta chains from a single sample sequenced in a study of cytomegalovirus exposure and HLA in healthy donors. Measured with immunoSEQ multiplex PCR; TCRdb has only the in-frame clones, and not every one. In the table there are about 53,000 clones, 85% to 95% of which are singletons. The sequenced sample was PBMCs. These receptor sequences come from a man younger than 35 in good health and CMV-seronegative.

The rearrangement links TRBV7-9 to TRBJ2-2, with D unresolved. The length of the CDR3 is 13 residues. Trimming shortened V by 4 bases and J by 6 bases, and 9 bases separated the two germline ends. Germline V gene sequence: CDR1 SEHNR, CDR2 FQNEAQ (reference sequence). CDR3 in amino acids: CASSYMQAGELFF. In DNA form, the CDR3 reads TGTGCCAGCAGCTACATGCAGGCCGGGGAGCTGTTTTTT.

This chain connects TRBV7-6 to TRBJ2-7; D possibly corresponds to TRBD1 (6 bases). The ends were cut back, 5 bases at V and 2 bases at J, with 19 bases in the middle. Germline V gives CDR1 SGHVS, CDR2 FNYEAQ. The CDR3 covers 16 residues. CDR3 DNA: TGTGCCAGCAGCGTAAATAGAGGCCAGGGGCCCTACGAGCAGTACTTC. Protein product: CASSVNRGQGPYEQYF.

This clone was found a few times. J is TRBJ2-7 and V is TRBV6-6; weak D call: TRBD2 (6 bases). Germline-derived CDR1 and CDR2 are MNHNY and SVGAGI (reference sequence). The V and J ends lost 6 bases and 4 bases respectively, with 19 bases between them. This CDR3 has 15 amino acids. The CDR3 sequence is CASSYRDPGGYEQYF. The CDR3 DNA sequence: TGTGCCAGCAGCTACCGGGACCCTGGAGGGTACGAGCAGTACTTC.

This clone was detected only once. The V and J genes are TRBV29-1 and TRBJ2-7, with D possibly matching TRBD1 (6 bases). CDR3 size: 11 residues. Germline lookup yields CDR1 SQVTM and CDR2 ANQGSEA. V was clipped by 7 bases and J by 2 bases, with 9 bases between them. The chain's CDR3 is CSAGQTYEQYF. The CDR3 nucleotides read TGCAGCGCTGGACAGACCTACGAGCAGTACTTC.

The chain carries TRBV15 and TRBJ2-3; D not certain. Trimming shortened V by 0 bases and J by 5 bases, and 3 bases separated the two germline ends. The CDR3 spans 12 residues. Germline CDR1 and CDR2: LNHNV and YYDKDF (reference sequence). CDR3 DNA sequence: TGTGCCACCAGCAGAGATCAAGATACGCAGTATTTT. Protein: CATSRDQDTQYF. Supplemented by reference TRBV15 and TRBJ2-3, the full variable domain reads DAMVIQNPRYQVTQFGKPVTLSCSQTLNHNVMYWYQQKSSQAPKLLFHYYDKDFNNEADTPDNFQSRRPNTSFCFLDIRSPGLGDTAMYLCATSRDQDTQYFGPGTRLTVL.

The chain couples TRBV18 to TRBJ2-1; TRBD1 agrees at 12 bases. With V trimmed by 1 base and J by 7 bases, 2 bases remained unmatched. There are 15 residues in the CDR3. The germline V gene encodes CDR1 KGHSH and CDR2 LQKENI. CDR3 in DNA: TGTGCCAGCTCACCACGGGACAGGGGGCGTAATGAGCAGTTCTTC. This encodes CASSPRDRGRNEQFF. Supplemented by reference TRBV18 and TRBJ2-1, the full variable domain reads NAGVMQNPRHLVRRRGQEARLRCSPMKGHSHVYWYRQLPEEGLKFMVYLQKENIIDESGMPKERFSAEFPKEGPSILRIQQVVRGDSAAYFCASSPRDRGRNEQFFGPGTRLTVL.

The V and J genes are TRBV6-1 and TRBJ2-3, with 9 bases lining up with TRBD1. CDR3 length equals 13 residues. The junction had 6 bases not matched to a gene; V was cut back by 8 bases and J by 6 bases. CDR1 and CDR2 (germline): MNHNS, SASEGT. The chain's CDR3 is CASVGTGLDTQYF. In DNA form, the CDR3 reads TGTGCCAGCGTAGGGACAGGGTTGGATACGCAGTATTTT.

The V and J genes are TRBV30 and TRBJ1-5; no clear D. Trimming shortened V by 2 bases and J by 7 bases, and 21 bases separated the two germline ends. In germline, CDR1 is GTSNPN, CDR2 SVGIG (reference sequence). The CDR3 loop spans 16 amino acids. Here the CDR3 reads CAWSSMSRGLGQPQHF. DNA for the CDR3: TGTGCCTGGAGTTCCATGTCCCGAGGGTTGGGCCAGCCCCAGCATTTT. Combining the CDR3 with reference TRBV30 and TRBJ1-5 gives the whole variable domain SQTIHQWPATLVQPVGSPLSLECTVEGTSNPNLYWYRQAAGRGLQLLFYSVGIGQISSEVPQNLSASRPQDRQFILSSKKLLLSDSGFYLCAWSSMSRGLGQPQHFGDGTRLSIL.

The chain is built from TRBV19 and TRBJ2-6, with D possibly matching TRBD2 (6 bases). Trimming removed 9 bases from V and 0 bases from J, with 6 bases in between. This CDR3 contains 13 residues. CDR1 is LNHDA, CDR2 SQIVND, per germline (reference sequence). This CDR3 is CASGSSGANVLTF. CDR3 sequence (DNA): TGTGCCAGCGGGAGCTCTGGGGCCAACGTCCTGACTTTC.

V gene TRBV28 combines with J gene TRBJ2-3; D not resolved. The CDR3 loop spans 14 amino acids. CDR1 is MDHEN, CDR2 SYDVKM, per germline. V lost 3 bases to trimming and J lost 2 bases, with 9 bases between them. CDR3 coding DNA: TGTGCCAGCAGTTTGGCTACTATCACAGATACGCAGTATTTT. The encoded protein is CASSLATITDTQYF.

CDR3 amino acids: CASSKRPGYTGELFF. Here the CDR3 DNA reads TGTGCCAGCAGCAAACGTCCAGGCTACACCGGGGAGCTGTTTTTT. The chain combines TRBV21-1 with TRBJ2-2; TRBD1 is the table's D call, not checked against the DNA. TRBV21-1 is described as a pseudogene. The CDR3 extends over 15 amino acids.

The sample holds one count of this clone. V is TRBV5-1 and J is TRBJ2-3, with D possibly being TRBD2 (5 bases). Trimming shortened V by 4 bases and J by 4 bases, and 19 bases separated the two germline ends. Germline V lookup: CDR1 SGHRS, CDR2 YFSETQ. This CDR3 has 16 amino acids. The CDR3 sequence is CASSNGRLAGADTQYF. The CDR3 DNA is TGCGCCAGCAGCAACGGCCGGCTAGCTGGGGCAGATACGCAGTATTTT.

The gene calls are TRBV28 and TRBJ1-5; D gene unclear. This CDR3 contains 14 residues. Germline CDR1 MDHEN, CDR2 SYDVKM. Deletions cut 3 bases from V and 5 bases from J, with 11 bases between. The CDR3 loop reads CASSLTGYHQPQHF. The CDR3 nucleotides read TGTGCCAGCAGTTTGACTGGCTACCATCAGCCCCAGCATTTT.

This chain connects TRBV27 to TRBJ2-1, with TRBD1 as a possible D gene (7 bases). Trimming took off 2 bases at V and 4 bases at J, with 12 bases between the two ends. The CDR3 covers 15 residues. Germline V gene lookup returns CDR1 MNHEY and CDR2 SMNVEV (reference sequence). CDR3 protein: CASSLRAGGYNEQFF. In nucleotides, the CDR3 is TGTGCCAGCAGTTTAAGGGCAGGGGGGTACAATGAGCAGTTCTTC.

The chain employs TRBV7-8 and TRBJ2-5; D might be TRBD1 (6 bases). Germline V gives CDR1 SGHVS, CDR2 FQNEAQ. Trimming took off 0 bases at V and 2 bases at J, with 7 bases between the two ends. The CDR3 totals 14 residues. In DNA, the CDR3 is TGTGCCAGCAGCTTAGCGGACAGTCAAGAGACCCAGTACTTC. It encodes CASSLADSQETQYF.